A few counts support the clone carrying this TCR beta chain. TCRdb reprocessed the 5' RACE reads with MiXCR, giving one entry per CDR3 protein. The sample lists 40,000 to 55,000 distinct CDR3 sequences; around a fifth were seen once. Cells sorted as Tregs were CD4+, CD25+ and CD127-/low. V was cut by 1 base and J by 5 bases, with 16 bases left in between. Germline assignment: CDR1 SGHTA and CDR2 FQGTGA. This CDR3 has 16 residues. The receptor's source is a female donor with breast cancer. The genes are TRBV7-3 and TRBJ2-3; no definite D call. The sequenced sample consisted of Tregs sorted from a lymph node. CDR3 coding DNA: TGTGCCAGCAGCTTAAACGGACCGTCACTGGGAGATACGCAGTATTTT. This sequence encodes CASSLNGPSLGDTQYF. Based on the CDR3 plus reference TRBV7-3 and TRBJ2-3, the full variable domain is GAGVSQTPSNKVTEKGKYVELRCDPISGHTALYWYRQSLGQGPEFLIYFQGTGAADDSGLPNDRFFAVRPEGSVSTLKIQRTERGDSAVYLCASSLNGPSLGDTQYFGPGTRLTVL.